This T cell receptor (beta chain) was profiled in a study of T cell responses to AZD1222 COVID-19 vaccine. Germline CDR1 MDHEN, CDR2 SYDVKM. The CDR3 has 12 residues. Trimming took 7 bases from V and 8 from J, leaving 12 bases between them. The data were produced by immunoSEQ multiplex PCR, yet TCRdb's version contains in-frame clones alone and is incomplete. In the table there are tens of thousands of clones, 70% to 90% of which are singletons. V usage is TRBV28 and J usage is TRBJ2-4; maybe TRBD2 (5 bases). The source of this sequence is an adult in good health. The starting material was peripheral blood, obtained on day 0 of AZD1222 vaccination. The CDR3 DNA is TGTGCCAGCATCACCCCCGGGGACATTCAGTACTTC. Amino acid sequence: CASITPGDIQYF.